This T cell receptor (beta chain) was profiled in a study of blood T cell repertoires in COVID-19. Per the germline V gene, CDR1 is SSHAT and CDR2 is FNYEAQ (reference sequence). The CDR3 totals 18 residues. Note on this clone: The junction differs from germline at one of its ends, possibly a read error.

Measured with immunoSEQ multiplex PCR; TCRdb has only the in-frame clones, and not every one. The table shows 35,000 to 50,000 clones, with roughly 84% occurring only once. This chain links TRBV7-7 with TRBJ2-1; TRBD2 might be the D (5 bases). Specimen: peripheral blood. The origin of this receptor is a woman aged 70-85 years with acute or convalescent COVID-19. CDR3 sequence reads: CASSLEVGGSSSYNEQFF. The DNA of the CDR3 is TGTGCTAGCAGCTTAGAGGTGGGCGGGTCGAGCTCCTACAATGAGCAGTTCTTC.